Described below is a single TCR beta chain sequence and its context. As yet, its antigen is unknown. Sequenced by immunoSEQ multiplex PCR; TCRdb stores in-frame clones only, minus some. The repertoire consists of around 2.3 million clones, with nearly 97% occurring once and the leading ten covering over 0.1%. This specimen comes from a study of shared clonotypes between healthy human individuals. Broader study findings: Relative to memory subsets, naive subsets generally showed larger estimated richness. Clonotype sharing among donors was thought likely to change with sequencing depth.

The study enrolled healthy HIV-negative adults without recent acute infections or vaccinations as donors. Trimming took 11 bases from V and 2 from J, leaving 15 bases between them. The germline V gene encodes CDR1 WSHSY and CDR2 SAAADI. This CDR3 is built from 14 residues. The TCR was taken from a young man in good health. The V and J genes are TRBV10-2 and TRBJ2-2, with D perhaps assigned TRBD1 or TRBD2 (6 bases each). Sequenced material: naive CD4+ T cells sorted from blood. Subset meaning: CD45RA+ positively selected. For the CDR3, the DNA is TGCGCCGGGGGGCGCGTGGAAAACACCGGGGAGCTGTTTTTT. The encoded protein is CAGGRVENTGELFF.